This section outlines one T cell receptor beta chain sequence together with its context. Its cognate antigen is unknown. The sample is drawn from a study of T cell responses to AZD1222 COVID-19 vaccine. Findings of the study overall: Mostly white British, mostly female donors; authors suggested clonal diversity may be underestimated. The peak T cell response came first, and repertoires were sampled only after it. Baseline testing showed seropositivity in only six AZD1222 recipients.

Measured with immunoSEQ multiplex PCR; TCRdb has only the in-frame clones, and not every one. The sample has 100,000 to 150,000 clones, about 87% seen once. Germline V gene data show CDR1 as SNHLY and CDR2 as FYNNEI. The CDR3 runs to 13 residues. V shed 4 bases and J shed 4 bases, with 8 bases lying between them. The chain has TRBV2 and TRBJ2-1; D ambiguous. This receptor was taken from an adult in good health. The material was peripheral blood, obtained on day 0 of AZD1222 vaccination. As DNA, the CDR3 is TGTGCCAGCAGTGGGGGTCAGTACAATGAGCAGTTCTTC. As protein: CASSGGQYNEQFF.